The 7 T cell receptor beta chains reported below all come from one sample, sequenced in a study of blood T cell repertoires in COVID-19. The table came from immunoSEQ multiplex PCR; TCRdb's copy has only in-frame clones and leaves some out. The sample records around 220,000 clones, approximately 81% being singletons. Sequencing was carried out using peripheral blood. The receptors originated from a man aged 25-40 years with active or convalescent COVID-19.

This clone was detected a few times. The chain is built from TRBV6-2 or TRBV6-3 and TRBJ2-4; the match to TRBD2 covers 10 bases. V trimming: 2 bases; J trimming: 1 base; junction bases outside the gene matches: 17. The germline V gene encodes CDR1 MNHEY and CDR2 SVGEGT. The CDR3 length is 21 residues. CDR3 sequence reads: CASSYVSSSGSAWLAKNIQYF. CDR3 DNA: TGTGCCAGCAGTTACGTATCGTCTAGCGGGAGTGCGTGGTTGGCCAAAAACATTCAGTACTTC.

The chain combines TRBV7-8 with TRBJ1-1, with 11 bases matching TRBD1. Germline V CDR1 and CDR2: SGHVS, FQNEAQ. V lost 6 bases and J lost 4; bases outside the gene matches: 4. This CDR3 has 14 amino acids. CDR3: CASRRTGGSTEAFF. The CDR3 DNA reads as TGTGCCAGCAGACGGACAGGGGGCTCCACTGAAGCTTTCTTT.

This chain's CDR3 is CASSPGTGGYEQYF. CDR3 coding DNA: TGTGCCAGCAGCCCCGGGACAGGGGGCTACGAGCAGTACTTC. This sequence joins TRBV7-6 and TRBJ2-7, with 11 nucleotides matching TRBD1. Germline CDR1 is SGHVS and CDR2 is FNYEAQ. This CDR3 is 14 amino acids long. Germline trimming cut 5 bases from V and 3 bases from J; bases unmatched to any gene: 3.

The J gene is TRBJ1-1, the V gene TRBV18, with 10 nucleotides matching TRBD1. In germline, CDR1 is KGHSH, CDR2 LQKENI. The trim removed 3 bases at V and 5 bases at J, leaving 9 bases unmatched. The CDR3 contains 16 residues. CDR3 loop: CASSPATGGLWTEAFF. The CDR3, as DNA: TGTGCCAGCTCACCGGCGACAGGGGGCCTTTGGACTGAAGCTTTCTTT.

CDR3 residues: CASSQDGTRPNPLHF. The CDR3 nucleotides read TGTGCCAGCAGCCAAGACGGGACAAGACCCAACCCCCTCCACTTT. The gene calls are TRBV4-2 and TRBJ1-6, with D possibly TRBD1 on 6 matching bases. The CDR3 runs to 15 residues. The V gene's germline CDR1 is LGHNA and CDR2 YNFKEQ. Trimming took off 0 bases at V and 13 bases at J, with 16 bases between the two ends.

Of note for this clone: The sample holds other DNA sequences that translate to the same CDR3. The J gene is TRBJ2-3, the V gene TRBV5-1; TRBD2 matches at 10 bases. The junction had 1 base not matched to a gene; V was cut back by 0 bases and J by 0 bases. This CDR3 comprises 16 residues. Germline V lookup: CDR1 SGHRS, CDR2 YFSETQ. As DNA, the CDR3 is TGCGCCAGCAGCTTGGGGACTAGCGGTAGCACAGATACGCAGTATTTT. The encoded protein is CASSLGTSGSTDTQYF.

This sequence joins TRBV5-4 and TRBJ2-7; 14 bases map to TRBD2. There are 16 residues in the CDR3. Germline V gives CDR1 SGHNT, CDR2 YYREEE (reference sequence). Losses at the gene ends were 3 bases for V and 4 bases for J; bases not matched to a gene: 6. The CDR3 DNA reads TGTGCCAGCAGCTCTGGGGGACTAGCGGGAGAATACGAGCAGTACTTC. This encodes CASSSGGLAGEYEQYF.